The 9 T cell receptor beta chains reported below all come from one sample, sequenced in a study of identical twins. Using its own MiXCR run on the 5' RACE reads, TCRdb lists one record per CDR3 protein. Of 150,000 or so distinct CDR3 sequences listed, around 3.5% were seen once; the top ten hold approximately 7.6%. The sample consisted of memory T cells sorted from blood. Source of these receptors: a man between 18 and 29 years old in good health.

There are many counts of this clonotype. The chain combines TRBV14 with TRBJ2-3, with 7 nucleotides matching TRBD1. Per the germline V gene, CDR1 is SGHDN and CDR2 is FVKESK. This CDR3 region has 16 residues. Trimming at V came to 0 bases and at J to 4 bases, leaving 7 bases not matched to a gene. The CDR3 DNA reads as TGTGCCAGCAGCCAAGATCGCCTCAGGGGGTCAGATACGCAGTATTTT. Protein: CASSQDRLRGSDTQYF.

This clonotype was counted ten times or more. The chain recombines TRBV7-3 with TRBJ2-1, with a possible D match to TRBD2 (6 bases). Deletions cut 5 bases from V and 7 bases from J, with 21 bases between. This CDR3 has 16 residues. CDR1 is SGHTA and CDR2 is FQGTGA in the germline V gene. CDR3 DNA: TGTGCCAGCAGCCTGGCCCCCCTTCTAGGAGGGAATGAGCAGTTCTTC. Amino acids: CASSLAPLLGGNEQFF. Drawing the rest from reference TRBV7-3 and TRBJ2-1, the complete variable domain is GAGVSQTPSNKVTEKGKYVELRCDPISGHTALYWYRQSLGQGPEFLIYFQGTGAADDSGLPNDRFFAVRPEGSVSTLKIQRTERGDSAVYLCASSLAPLLGGNEQFFGPGTRLTVL.

This clonotype was seen at least ten times. The J gene is TRBJ2-2, the V gene TRBV19; no firm D call. The V gene lost 8 bases and the J gene lost 5 bases, with 18 bases spanning the gap. The germline V gene has CDR1 LNHDA and CDR2 SQIVND (reference sequence). CDR3 length: 15 amino acids. CDR3 nucleotide sequence: TGTGCCAGTTTGAATGCACTCAGACCTACCGGGGAGCTGTTTTTT. Its protein is CASLNALRPTGELFF.

This clonotype has ten or more counts. The chain is built from TRBV5-1 and TRBJ2-3; possible D gene TRBD2, 5 bases. CDR1 and CDR2 (germline): SGHRS, YFSETQ. The CDR3 contains 14 residues. Trimming removed 4 bases at V and 5 bases at J, with 14 bases between. The CDR3 here is CASSPRTREDTQYF. DNA for the CDR3: TGCGCCAGCAGCCCCCGGACTCGTGAAGATACGCAGTATTTT.

This clonotype was detected many times. The chain combines TRBV12-3 or TRBV12-4 with TRBJ2-3; no clear D gene. The V end was cut by 2 bases, the J end by 6 bases, with 9 bases between. The CDR3 loop spans 13 amino acids. CDR3 bases: TGTGCCAGCAGTTTACTGCTCGGCGATACGCAGTATTTT. Its protein is CASSLLLGDTQYF.

This clonotype has ten or more counts. An end of the junction differs from the germline gene, which may be a read error. The chain has TRBV11-2 and TRBJ2-1; 14 positions agree with TRBD2. The CDR3 is 19 residues long. The germline V gene has CDR1 SGHAT and CDR2 FQNNGV. DNA of the CDR3: TGTACCAGCAGCACGGAAGCGGGACTAGCGGGAGTGGGCGGTGATGAGCAGTTCTTC. It encodes CTSSTEAGLAGVGGDEQFF.

Ten or more counts support this clonotype. The V and J genes are TRBV27 and TRBJ2-5; the match to TRBD2 covers 16 bases. The V gene's germline CDR1 is MNHEY and CDR2 SMNVEV (reference sequence). CDR3 length equals 18 residues. Trimming cost V 3 bases and J 5 bases; bases outside gene matches: 9. The CDR3, as DNA: TGTGCCAGCAGTTTGTCGGGACTAGCGGGAGGGCGATCTGAGACCCAGTACTTC. Translation: CASSLSGLAGGRSETQYF.

This clonotype was counted many times. The J gene is TRBJ1-1, the V gene TRBV20-1, with D unresolved. Trimming took off 0 bases at V and 0 bases at J, with 8 bases between the two ends. CDR1 and CDR2 from the germline V gene are DFQATT and SNEGSKA (reference sequence). CDR3 length: 14 amino acids. The CDR3: CSARDLGLNTEAFF. The CDR3 DNA sequence: TGCAGTGCTAGAGATTTGGGATTGAACACTGAAGCTTTCTTT.

There are many counts of this clonotype. The CDR3 nucleotides read TGTGCCAGCAGCGGCCCTTATGAAGCGGGGATTTACAATGAGCAGTTCTTC. It encodes CASSGPYEAGIYNEQFF. The rearrangement joins TRBV9 to TRBJ2-1, with 7 bases aligning to TRBD2. The CDR3 runs 17 residues. With V trimmed by 3 bases and J by 4 bases, 13 bases remained unmatched. Germline values: CDR1 SGDLS, CDR2 YYNGEE.